This passage covers 27 T cell receptor beta chains from one sample sequenced in a study of chemoradiotherapy in HPV16-positive cancers. Assay: immunoSEQ multiplex PCR; the TCRdb copy retains only in-frame clones and omits some. The sample contains some 19,000 clones, around 87% of which appear only once. The starting material was blood, obtained from a patient who underwent chemoradiotherapy. The receptors shown here come from a human donor with HPV-associated anogenital cancer.

This clone was seen a single time. The J gene is TRBJ1-2, the V gene TRBV7-9; D is unresolved. Trimming cost V 4 bases and J 6 bases, with 9 bases left between them. Germline V lookup: CDR1 SEHNR, CDR2 FQNEAQ (reference sequence). The CDR3 sequence is 12 residues long. The CDR3 DNA is TGTGCCAGCAGCTCGCGGGGAGATGGCTACACCTTC. Encoded protein: CASSSRGDGYTF.

The V gene is TRBV20-1, the J gene TRBJ2-1; D could derive from TRBD1 or TRBD2 (5 bases each). Germline V CDR1 and CDR2: DFQATT, SNEGSKA (reference sequence). CDR3 size: 9 residues. V was cut by 6 bases and J by 12 bases, with 9 bases left in between. Written as DNA, the CDR3 is TGCAGTGCCGGGGCGAGGCAGTTCTTC. Its translation is CSAGARQFF.

The rearrangement joins TRBV5-6 to TRBJ1-1; 9 bases map to TRBD1. The junction had 5 bases not matched to a gene; V was cut back by 0 bases and J by 5 bases. The CDR3 length is 15 residues. The germline CDR1 and CDR2 sequences are SGHDT and YYEEEE. Here the CDR3 DNA reads TGTGCCAGCAGCTTGGAGAACAGGGGGCGGACTGAAGCTTTCTTT. This encodes CASSLENRGRTEAFF.

The rearrangement uses TRBV9 and TRBJ2-5, with 7 bases matching TRBD1. Trimming at V came to 4 bases and at J to 4 bases, leaving 7 bases not matched to a gene. CDR3 length equals 14 residues. Germline V CDR1 and CDR2: SGDLS, YYNGEE. The CDR3, as DNA: TGTGCCAGCAGCACCCGGACAGGAGGAGAGACCCAGTACTTC. It codes for CASSTRTGGETQYF.

Only a few counts were recorded for this clone. The chain uses TRBV19 and TRBJ1-1; a weak D match, TRBD1 (6 bases). Germline-derived CDR1 and CDR2 are LNHDA and SQIVND (reference sequence). This CDR3 is built from 14 residues. The ends were cut back, 8 bases at V and 9 bases at J, with 22 bases in the middle. The CDR3 is CASATIGGQPKAFF. CDR3 nucleotide sequence: TGTGCCAGTGCCACCATTGGAGGACAGCCTAAAGCTTTCTTT.

This CDR3 reads CASSLDSNQPQHF. For the CDR3, the DNA is TGTGCCAGCAGCTTGGACAGCAATCAGCCCCAGCATTTT. The chain joins TRBV5-4 to TRBJ1-5; no clear D. The V end lost 0 bases, the J end lost 1 base, and 2 bases lay between the germline ends. The CDR3 covers 13 residues. Per the germline V gene, CDR1 is SGHNT and CDR2 is YYREEE (reference sequence).

The genes are TRBV6-5 and TRBJ1-1; D unclear. The CDR3 covers 11 residues. Germline lookup yields CDR1 MNHEY and CDR2 SVGAGI. The germline V and J ends were trimmed by 5 bases and 5 bases, with 6 bases remaining between them. The CDR3 nucleotides are TGTGCCAGCAGTGACTATACTGAAGCTTTCTTT. It yields the protein CASSDYTEAFF.

A few counts support this clone. The chain is built from TRBV25-1 and TRBJ2-2; TRBD1 aligns across 7 bases. Germline V lookup: CDR1 MGHDK, CDR2 SYGVNS. CDR3 length: 14 residues. With V trimmed by 4 bases and J by 6 bases, 5 bases remained unmatched. The chain's CDR3 is CASSGTGGAGELFF. In DNA form, the CDR3 reads TGTGCCAGCAGTGGGACAGGAGGCGCCGGGGAGCTGTTTTTT.

This chain uses TRBV5-1 with TRBJ2-2, with 10 bases lining up with TRBD2. J was trimmed by 3 bases and V by 0 bases; bases with no gene match: 2. This CDR3 has 16 amino acids. Germline CDR1 reads SGHRS; CDR2 reads YFSETQ. The CDR3 here is CASSLAGTSDTGELFF. For the CDR3, the DNA is TGCGCCAGCAGCTTGGCCGGGACTAGCGACACCGGGGAGCTGTTTTTT.

This rearrangement joins TRBV4-1 to TRBJ2-3, with a tentative D call TRBD2 (6 bases). CDR3 length: 14 amino acids. Trimming left V 1 base short and J 3 bases short, with 8 bases between. Germline V lookup: CDR1 MGHRA, CDR2 YSYEKL. The CDR3 nucleotides are TGCGCCAGCAGCCAAGTCCTAGCGACAGATACGCAGTATTTT. Its protein is CASSQVLATDTQYF.

The chain is built from TRBV5-6 and TRBJ1-5; 12 positions match TRBD1. The germline V gene encodes CDR1 SGHDT and CDR2 YYEEEE. The V segment lost 4 bases and the J segment 0 bases; nucleotides outside the gene matches: 5. The CDR3 covers 17 residues. The CDR3: CASSLGQGAYSNQPQHF. CDR3 coding DNA: TGTGCCAGCAGCCTGGGACAGGGGGCTTATAGCAATCAGCCCCAGCATTTT. The variable domain in full, with the rest retrieved from reference TRBV5-6 and TRBJ1-5, is DAGVTQSPTHLIKTRGQQVTLRCSPKSGHDTVSWYQQALGQGPQFIFQYYEEEERQRGNFPDRFSGHQFPNYSSELNVNALLLGDSALYLCASSLGQGAYSNQPQHFGDGTRLSIL.

The chain links TRBV30 to TRBJ2-3, with TRBD2 matching over 9 bases. The CDR3 loop spans 13 amino acids. V trimming: 3 bases; J trimming: 9 bases; junction bases outside the gene matches: 7. From germline, CDR1 is GTSNPN and CDR2 SVGIG (reference sequence). The CDR3: CAWRPGLAITQYF. The CDR3 region has the DNA TGTGCCTGGAGACCGGGACTAGCTATCACGCAGTATTTT.

The chain links TRBV30 to TRBJ1-4, with D tentatively TRBD1 (5 bases). Germline CDR1 is GTSNPN and CDR2 is SVGIG (reference sequence). Deletions cut 0 bases from V and 7 bases from J, with 18 bases between. The CDR3 consists of 16 residues. CDR3 protein: CAWSVSGGLTPEKLFF. CDR3 sequence (DNA): TGTGCCTGGAGTGTATCGGGGGGACTGACCCCTGAAAAACTGTTTTTT.

V is TRBV5-1 and J is TRBJ1-1; D unclear. This CDR3 spans 15 amino acids. CDR1 SGHRS and CDR2 YFSETQ come from the germline V gene. V was trimmed by 4 bases and J by 0 bases, leaving 13 bases between them. The CDR3 DNA is TGCGCCAGCAGCCCGACGGCTATCATGAACACTGAAGCTTTCTTT. Its protein product is CASSPTAIMNTEAFF.

The DNA of the CDR3 is TGTGCCAGCCGGGGCAGCAATCAGCCCCAGCATTTT. This codes for CASRGSNQPQHF. The V and J genes are TRBV25-1 and TRBJ1-5, with D tentatively TRBD1 (5 bases). This CDR3 contains 12 residues. Deletions cut 8 bases from V and 1 base from J, with 6 bases between. Germline lookup yields CDR1 MGHDK and CDR2 SYGVNS. Full variable domain (outside the CDR3, taken from reference TRBV25-1 and TRBJ1-5): EADIYQTPRYLVIGTGKKITLECSQTMGHDKMYWYQQDPGMELHLIHYSYGVNSTEKGDLSSESTVSRIRTEHFPLTLESARPSHTSQYLCASRGSNQPQHFGDGTRLSIL.

The J gene is TRBJ2-5, the V gene TRBV10-3, with D perhaps assigned TRBD1 or TRBD2 (6 bases each). Germline V gives CDR1 ENHRY, CDR2 SYGVKD. This CDR3 is 15 amino acids long. V lost 0 bases and J lost 5, with 13 bases in between. This chain's CDR3 is CAISESSGGGETQYF. The CDR3, as DNA: TGTGCCATCAGTGAGTCAAGCGGAGGGGGGGAGACCCAGTACTTC.

The J gene is TRBJ1-1, the V gene TRBV29-1; 8 bases match TRBD1. The V gene's germline CDR1 is SQVTM and CDR2 ANQGSEA. The V and J ends lost 4 bases and 1 base, in that order; junction bases with no gene match: 5. The CDR3 sequence is 14 residues long. CDR3 sequence (DNA): TGCAGCGTTGCCTCCGGGACAGGGAACACTGAAGCTTTCTTT. As protein: CSVASGTGNTEAFF.

J is TRBJ1-2 and V is TRBV6-1, with 7 bases that match TRBD1. V lost 3 bases, J lost 4 bases, and 2 bases stayed unmatched. This CDR3 has 13 amino acids. Germline CDR1 reads MNHNS; CDR2 reads SASEGT. The CDR3 is CASSDRQGYGYTF. For the CDR3, the DNA is TGTGCCAGCAGTGACAGACAGGGCTATGGCTACACCTTC.

By its share, this clone is large (0.1 to 1%). The rearrangement joins TRBV15 to TRBJ1-1; D possibly corresponds to TRBD1 (6 bases). V lost 3 bases to trimming and J lost 0 bases, with 14 bases between them. CDR1 and CDR2 from the germline V gene are LNHNV and YYDKDF (reference sequence). The CDR3 is made up of 16 amino acids. CDR3 sequence reads: CATSRDSSILNTEAFF. The CDR3 bases are TGTGCCACCAGCAGGGACAGCTCCATACTGAACACTGAAGCTTTCTTT.

The chain links TRBV5-1 to TRBJ2-5, with TRBD1 matching 8 bases. The CDR3 runs to 14 residues. Germline CDR1 SGHRS, CDR2 YFSETQ. J was trimmed by 6 bases and V by 0 bases; bases with no gene match: 4. CDR3 sequence (DNA): TGCGCCAGCAGCTTGGGGACAGGGTGGCAGACCCAGTACTTC. This gives the protein CASSLGTGWQTQYF.

This chain connects TRBV9 to TRBJ2-5; D perhaps matches TRBD1 (5 bases). CDR3 size: 13 residues. From germline, CDR1 is SGDLS and CDR2 YYNGEE. The V end lost 0 bases, the J end lost 8 bases, and 11 bases lay between the germline ends. The CDR3 spells CASSVEQASTQYF. For the CDR3, the DNA is TGTGCCAGCAGCGTAGAACAGGCCTCTACCCAGTACTTC.

The chain has TRBV7-9 and TRBJ2-1; 14 positions agree with TRBD2. The J segment lost 7 bases and the V segment lost 4 bases, leaving 15 bases of the junction unmatched. Germline V lookup: CDR1 SEHNR, CDR2 FQNEAQ (reference sequence). The CDR3 length is 19 residues. The CDR3 DNA follows: TGTGCCAGCAGCTCCATCTCGGGACTAGCGGGAGTGGTTAAAAATGAGCAGTTCTTC. Translation gives CASSSISGLAGVVKNEQFF. The entire variable domain, with the rest obtained from reference TRBV7-9 and TRBJ2-1, is as follows: DTGVSQNPRHKITKRGQNVTFRCDPISEHNRLYWYRQTLGQGPEFLTYFQNEAQLEKSRLLSDRFSAERPKGSFSTLEIQRTEQGDSAMYLCASSSISGLAGVVKNEQFFGPGTRLTVL.

The V gene is TRBV6-5, the J gene TRBJ1-1, with unresolved D. From germline, CDR1 is MNHEY and CDR2 SVGAGI. CDR3 length: 14 amino acids. The V and J ends lost 6 bases and 0 bases respectively, with 11 bases between them. Here the CDR3 reads CASRGVGMNTEAFF. CDR3 DNA sequence: TGTGCCAGCAGGGGCGTAGGGATGAACACTGAAGCTTTCTTT.

The chain joins TRBV10-2 to TRBJ2-3; D possibly corresponds to TRBD2 (5 bases). The germline V and J ends were trimmed by 4 bases and 6 bases, with 11 bases remaining between them. CDR1 WSHSY and CDR2 SAAADI come from the germline V gene. The CDR3 loop spans 13 amino acids. Here the CDR3 reads CASSVGSADTQYF. The CDR3 DNA is TGCGCCAGCAGTGTAGGTAGCGCGGATACGCAGTATTTT.

V usage is TRBV5-6 and J usage is TRBJ2-6; TRBD1 matches at 7 bases. The CDR3 runs 16 residues. CDR1 and CDR2 (germline): SGHDT, YYEEEE. J lost 0 bases, V lost 5 bases, and 5 bases had no gene match. CDR3 amino acids: CASRGQRSSGANVLTF. DNA for the CDR3: TGTGCCAGCAGGGGACAGCGGAGCTCTGGGGCCAACGTCCTGACTTTC.

This sequence joins TRBV11-3 and TRBJ2-1; 7 bases are shared with TRBD2. The germline gives CDR1 SGHNT, CDR2 YENEEA. CDR3 length equals 18 residues. The V and J ends lost 1 base and 2 bases, in that order; junction bases with no gene match: 11. CDR3 sequence (DNA): TGTGCCAGCAGCTTAGGGGACTACTTCAACCCTACCTACAATGAGCAGTTCTTC. Protein: CASSLGDYFNPTYNEQFF.

This sequence joins TRBV7-6 and TRBJ2-5, with D uncertain. This CDR3 is 12 amino acids long. Germline V gene sequence: CDR1 SGHVS, CDR2 FNYEAQ. The germline V and J ends were trimmed by 8 bases and 1 base, with 8 bases remaining between them. CDR3 in DNA: TGTGCCAGCGCCCTGGCCCAAGAGACCCAGTACTTC. It translates to CASALAQETQYF.